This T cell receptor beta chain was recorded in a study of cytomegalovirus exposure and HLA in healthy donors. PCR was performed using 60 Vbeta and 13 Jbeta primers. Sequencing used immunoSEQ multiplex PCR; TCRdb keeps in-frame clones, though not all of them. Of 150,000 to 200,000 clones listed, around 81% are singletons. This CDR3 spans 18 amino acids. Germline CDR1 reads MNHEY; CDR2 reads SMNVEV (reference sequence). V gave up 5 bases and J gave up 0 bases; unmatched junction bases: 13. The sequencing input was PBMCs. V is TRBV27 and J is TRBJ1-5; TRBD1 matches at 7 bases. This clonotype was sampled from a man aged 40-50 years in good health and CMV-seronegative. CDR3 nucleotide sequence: TGTGCCAGCAGTCCAAGGACAGGCTGGGGGTATAGCAATCAGCCCCAGCATTTT. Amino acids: CASSPRTGWGYSNQPQHF.